Included here is one T cell receptor (beta chain) sequence, with context. The sample is drawn from a study of blood T cell repertoires in COVID-19. Study in general: From the United States, Italy and Spain came samples of acute and convalescent COVID-19. The analysed material was cDNA or gDNA that came from T cells, B-cell-depleted T cells, or PBMCs.

The CDR3 extends over 16 amino acids. CDR1 is ENHRY and CDR2 is SYGVKD in the germline V gene. With V trimmed by 2 bases and J by 4 bases, 9 bases remained unmatched. Original analysis: How many nucleated cells were present was estimated from reference gene primer amplification. Profiling relied on immunoSEQ multiplex PCR, and the TCRdb table lists in-frame clones only, not all of them. V and J calls and clone size are those listed in that table; D and trimming were worked out from the DNA. The sample yields under 150,000 clones, about 80% seen once. Sequences were obtained from peripheral blood. The sequence derives from a man aged 40-55 years with active or convalescent COVID-19. The chain has TRBV10-3 and TRBJ1-2; 8 bases align to TRBD1. The CDR3 DNA reads TGTGCCATCAGTGAGGGTACACAGGGGACAGGCTATGGCTACACCTTC. It codes for CAISEGTQGTGYGYTF.